This T cell receptor beta chain comes out of a study of PD-1 blockade in classical Hodgkin lymphoma. Overall study context: Patients were infused with nivolumab 3 mg/kg every 2 weeks. Findings and caveats of the study: Newly diagnosed patients reportedly had lower baseline TCR diversity than healthy donors. A significant rise in TCR diversity by C4D1 was seen for CD4+ but not CD8+ cells. The drivers behind the repertoire differences, possibly disease activity or prior therapy, remain undefined.

The CDR3 totals 13 residues. V was shortened by 5 bases and J by 6 bases, with 14 bases between the two germline ends. CDR1 and CDR2 from the germline V gene are MDHEN and SYDVKM. As for this clone: Its antigen remains unidentified.

TCRdb's copy holds only in-frame clones and misses some; the assay was immunoSEQ multiplex PCR. This table holds tens of thousands of clones, more than 90% found once. Autologous stem cell transplantation was followed by relapse in every patient, and brentuximab vedotin exposure varied. The clonotype comes from a human donor with classical Hodgkin lymphoma. The V gene is TRBV28, the J gene TRBJ2-7, with a tentative D call TRBD1 (6 bases). This specimen was peripheral blood mononuclear cells (PBMCs), taken at baseline. The CDR3 region is CASSITGLAEQYF. CDR3 sequence (DNA): TGTGCCAGCAGTATTACAGGGTTGGCCGAGCAGTACTTC.